The rows below give T cell receptor beta chains drawn from one sample of a study of T-cell memory formation after mild COVID-19. One entry per CDR3 protein, called by TCRdb with MiXCR from the 5' RACE reads. The repertoire holds around 200,000 distinct CDR3 sequences, with 15% to 20% as singletons. The specimen was PBMCs or a T cell subset sorted from them (not recorded which). The source is an adult woman who had mild COVID-19 (a few samples of this study predate the infection). Cell type and time point are not known. Both conserved end residues are part of each CDR3. D genes are given only for firm matches. The listing skips clone size in some rows; elsewhere it reads once, few, many or a size class.

V	size	J	D	CDR3	DNA
TRBV6-6	.	TRBJ1-4	.	CASTETTNEKLFF	TGTGCCAGCACAGAGACAACTAATGAAAAACTGTTTTTT
TRBV5-5	few	TRBJ1-6	.	CASSYGIYNSPLHF	TGTGCCAGCAGTTACGGGATCTATAATTCACCCCTCCACTTT
TRBV12-3/TRBV12-4	.	TRBJ2-3	TRBD2	CASSSSRRGGADTQYF	TGTGCCAGCAGTTCCTCGAGGCGGGGGGGTGCAGATACGCAGTATTTT
TRBV7-3	few	TRBJ2-7	TRBD1	CASSQGASTSYEQYF	TGTGCCAGCAGCCAGGGGGCTTCGACCTCCTACGAGCAGTACTTC
TRBV20-1	.	TRBJ2-5	.	CSARDWGRSARETQYF	TGCAGTGCTAGAGATTGGGGGAGATCGGCGAGAGAGACCCAGTACTTC
TRBV12-3/TRBV12-4	.	TRBJ2-2	.	CASSPDGDWGTGELFF	TGTGCCAGCAGCCCGGACGGGGATTGGGGCACCGGGGAGCTGTTTTTT
TRBV12-3/TRBV12-4	few	TRBJ1-2	.	CASSLGPHASGYTF	TGTGCCAGCAGTTTAGGTCCCCACGCCAGTGGCTACACCTTC
TRBV7-6	many	TRBJ2-6	TRBD2	CASSTTSALSGANVLTF	TGTGCCAGCAGCACAACTAGCGCCCTCTCTGGGGCCAACGTCCTGACTTTC
TRBV7-8	few	TRBJ2-7	.	CASSSQGQPRYEQYF	TGTGCCAGCAGCTCCCAAGGACAGCCACGCTACGAGCAGTACTTC
TRBV6-6	.	TRBJ1-5	.	CASSYYGGRGNQPQHF	TGTGCCAGCAGTTATTATGGGGGACGCGGCAATCAGCCCCAGCATTTT
TRBV19	.	TRBJ1-1	.	CASSIIPDTEAFF	TGTGCCAGTAGTATCATCCCCGACACTGAAGCTTTCTTT
TRBV7-8	few	TRBJ2-1	TRBD2	CASSLLAGYQFF	TGTGCCAGCAGCTTACTAGCGGGTTACCAGTTCTTC
TRBV25-1	few	TRBJ2-1	TRBD1	CASSQGDPSYNEQFF	TGTGCCAGCAGTCAGGGGGACCCCTCCTACAATGAGCAGTTCTTC
TRBV2	many	TRBJ1-4	.	CASTLNEKLFF	TGTGCCAGCACCCTGAATGAAAAACTGTTTTTT
TRBV7-8	few	TRBJ1-5	.	CASSLVRVRSNQPQHF	TGTGCCAGCAGCTTAGTCCGGGTTCGGAGCAATCAGCCCCAGCATTTT
TRBV24-1	.	TRBJ2-3	.	CATSDLGRSTSTDTQYF	TGTGCCACCAGTGATTTGGGCAGGTCCACTAGCACAGATACGCAGTATTTT
TRBV5-1	.	TRBJ2-2	.	CASSLALYTGELFF	TGCGCCAGCAGCTTGGCTCTTTACACCGGGGAGCTGTTTTTT
TRBV5-1	many	TRBJ2-5	TRBD2	CASSLQRGPQETQYF	TGCGCCAGCAGCTTGCAGCGGGGGCCCCAAGAGACCCAGTACTTC
TRBV3-1	.	TRBJ2-2	.	CASTTGLADTGELFF	TGTGCCAGCACCACAGGGCTAGCGGACACCGGGGAGCTGTTTTTT
TRBV7-8	few	TRBJ2-3	TRBD1	CASSGQGLDTQYF	TGTGCCAGCAGCGGACAGGGTTTGGATACGCAGTATTTT
TRBV12-3/TRBV12-4	.	TRBJ1-2	TRBD1	CASSGTGGFFYGYTF	TGTGCCAGCAGTGGGACAGGGGGCTTTTTCTATGGCTACACCTTC
TRBV3-1	.	TRBJ2-1	TRBD2	CASSQPGTSGSNEQFF	TGTGCCAGCAGCCAACCCGGGACTAGCGGGAGTAATGAGCAGTTCTTC
TRBV6-1	.	TRBJ2-3	TRBD2	CASSPERLAGWDTQYF	TGTGCCAGCAGTCCGGAGAGACTAGCGGGCTGGGATACGCAGTATTTT
TRBV14	few	TRBJ2-1	.	CASSQPMGGPSGNEQFF	TGTGCCAGCAGCCAACCCATGGGGGGGCCCTCCGGGAATGAGCAGTTCTTC
TRBV5-1	.	TRBJ2-3	.	CASSLGAWGSTDTQYF	TGCGCCAGCAGCTTGGGCGCGTGGGGAAGCACAGATACGCAGTATTTT
TRBV20-1	.	TRBJ2-1	TRBD2	CSAREGTSQNEQFF	TGCAGTGCTAGAGAGGGGACTAGCCAAAATGAGCAGTTCTTC
TRBV12-3/TRBV12-4	.	TRBJ2-3	.	CASSLALGGGSSTDTQYF	TGTGCCAGCAGTTTAGCGCTAGGAGGGGGCTCTAGCACAGATACGCAGTATTTT
TRBV24-1	.	TRBJ2-2	.	CATSDARTVQRELFF	TGTGCCACCAGTGACGCCCGGACAGTCCAACGGGAGCTGTTTTTT
TRBV7-2	few	TRBJ2-4	.	CASSFSGVLAKNIQYF	TGTGCCAGCAGCTTCTCAGGGGTGCTAGCCAAAAACATTCAGTACTTC
TRBV5-1	few	TRBJ2-2	.	CASKPMGHEAGELFF	TGCGCCAGCAAACCAATGGGACATGAAGCCGGGGAGCTGTTTTTT
TRBV18	.	TRBJ2-7	.	CASSPEVGGTYEQYF	TGTGCCAGCTCCCCCGAGGTCGGAGGGACATACGAGCAGTACTTC
TRBV12-3/TRBV12-4	.	TRBJ1-2	TRBD1	CASSSGTGVGYGYTF	TGTGCCAGCAGTTCCGGGACAGGGGTTGGCTATGGCTACACCTTC
TRBV20-1	.	TRBJ1-5	TRBD1	CSALGTANQPQHF	TGCAGTGCTCTAGGGACAGCTAATCAGCCCCAGCATTTT
TRBV20-1	.	TRBJ2-1	.	CSARSLVSYNEQFF	TGCAGTGCTAGGAGCCTAGTCTCCTACAATGAGCAGTTCTTC
TRBV7-7	few	TRBJ2-5	.	CASSLNPSLSGGETQYF	TGTGCTAGCAGCTTAAACCCCTCCCTAAGCGGAGGAGAGACCCAGTACTTC
TRBV4-3	.	TRBJ2-2	.	CASSQDYRSMTGELFF	TGCGCCAGCAGCCAAGACTACAGGAGCATGACCGGGGAGCTGTTTTTT
TRBV12-3/TRBV12-4	.	TRBJ2-5	.	CASSSRTGPGGTETQYF	TGTGCCAGCAGTTCCCGAACCGGGCCCGGGGGTACGGAGACCCAGTACTTC
TRBV20-1	many	TRBJ2-1	TRBD2	CSASLLAGEAAAHEQFF	TGCAGTGCTAGTCTCCTAGCGGGAGAAGCAGCGGCACATGAGCAGTTCTTC
TRBV7-2	.	TRBJ2-7	TRBD2	CASSLGAGEGFYEQYF	TGTGCCAGCAGCTTAGGCGCCGGGGAGGGATTCTACGAGCAGTACTTC
TRBV11-2	.	TRBJ1-1	.	CASSLDRGGKAFF	TGTGCCAGCAGCTTAGATCGTGGGGGGAAAGCTTTCTTT
TRBV27	.	TRBJ1-1	TRBD1	CASSLTGANTEAFF	TGTGCCAGCAGCCTGACAGGGGCCAACACTGAAGCTTTCTTT
TRBV6-5	.	TRBJ1-4	.	CASSPGLATNEKLFF	TGTGCCAGCAGTCCGGGTCTCGCAACTAATGAAAAACTGTTTTTT
TRBV20-1	few	TRBJ2-3	.	CSAREALANTQYF	TGCAGTGCTAGGGAAGCCTTAGCAAATACGCAGTATTTT
TRBV5-1	many	TRBJ1-4	.	CASKKGTNEKLFF	TGCGCCAGCAAGAAGGGAACTAATGAAAAACTGTTTTTT
TRBV9	.	TRBJ2-5	.	CASSVAVGPETQYF	TGTGCCAGCAGCGTAGCGGTAGGACCCGAGACCCAGTACTTC
TRBV3-1	few	TRBJ2-4	.	CASSQWGTQKNIQYF	TGTGCCAGCAGCCAGTGGGGGACTCAAAAAAACATTCAGTACTTC
TRBV5-1	few	TRBJ2-3	TRBD1	CASSSENRGLSTDTQYF	TGCGCCAGCAGCTCCGAAAACAGGGGATTAAGCACAGATACGCAGTATTTT